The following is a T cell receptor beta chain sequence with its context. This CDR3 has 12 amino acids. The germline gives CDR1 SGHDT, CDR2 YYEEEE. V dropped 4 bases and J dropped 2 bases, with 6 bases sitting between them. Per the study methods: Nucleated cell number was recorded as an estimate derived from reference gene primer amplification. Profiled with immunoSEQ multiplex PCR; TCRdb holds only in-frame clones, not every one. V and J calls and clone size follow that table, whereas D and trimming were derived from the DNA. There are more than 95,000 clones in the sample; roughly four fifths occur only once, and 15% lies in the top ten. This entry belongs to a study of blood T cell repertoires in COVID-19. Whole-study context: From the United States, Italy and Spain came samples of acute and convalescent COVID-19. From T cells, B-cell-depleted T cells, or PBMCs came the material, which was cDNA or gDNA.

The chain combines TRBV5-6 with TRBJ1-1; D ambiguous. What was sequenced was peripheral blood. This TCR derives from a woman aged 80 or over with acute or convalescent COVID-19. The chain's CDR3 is CASSLINTEAFF. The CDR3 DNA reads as TGTGCCAGCAGCCTTATTAACACTGAAGCTTTCTTT.